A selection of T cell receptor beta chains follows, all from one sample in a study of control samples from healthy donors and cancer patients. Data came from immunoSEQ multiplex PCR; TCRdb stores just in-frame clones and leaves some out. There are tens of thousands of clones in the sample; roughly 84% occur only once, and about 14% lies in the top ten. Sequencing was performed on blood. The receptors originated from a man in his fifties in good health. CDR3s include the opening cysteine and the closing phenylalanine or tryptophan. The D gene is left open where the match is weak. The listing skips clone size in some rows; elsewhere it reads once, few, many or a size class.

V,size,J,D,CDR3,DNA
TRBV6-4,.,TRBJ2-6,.,CASSDWVGANVLTF,TGTGCCAGCAGTGATTGGGTCGGGGCCAACGTCCTGACTTTC
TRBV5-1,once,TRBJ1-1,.,CASSPGQVNTEAFF,TGCGCCAGCAGCCCCGGACAAGTGAACACTGAAGCTTTCTTT
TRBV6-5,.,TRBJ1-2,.,CASARGGDGYTF,TGTGCCAGCGCCAGAGGGGGTGATGGCTACACCTTC
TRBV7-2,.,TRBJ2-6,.,CASSLGALSGSGANVLTF,TGTGCCAGCAGCTTAGGTGCCTTGTCCGGATCTGGGGCCAACGTCCTGACTTTC
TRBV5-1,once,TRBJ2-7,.,CASSLGGTLYSYEQYF,TGCGCCAGCAGCTTGGGGGGGACCCTATACTCCTACGAGCAGTACTTC
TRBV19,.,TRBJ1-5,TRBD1,CASGGDRDQPQHF,TGTGCCAGTGGTGGGGACAGAGATCAGCCCCAGCATTTT
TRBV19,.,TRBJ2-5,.,CASNGGKTQYF,TGTGCCTCTAACGGGGGTAAGACCCAGTACTTC
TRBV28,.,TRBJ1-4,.,CASRAAGPGNEKLFF,TGTGCCAGCAGAGCCGCCGGCCCGGGAAATGAAAAACTGTTTTTT
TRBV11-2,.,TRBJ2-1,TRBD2,CASSSLAVRKQFF,TGTGCCAGCAGTTCACTAGCGGTGCGGAAACAGTTCTTC
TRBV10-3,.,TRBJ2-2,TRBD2,CATTSGRDTGELFF,TGTGCCACAACTAGCGGGAGAGACACCGGGGAGCTGTTTTTT
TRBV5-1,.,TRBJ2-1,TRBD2,CASSLDTSGRYNEQFF,TGCGCCAGCAGCTTGGACACTAGCGGGAGGTACAATGAGCAGTTCTTC
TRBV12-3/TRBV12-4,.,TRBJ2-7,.,CASSSRNYEQYF,TGTGCCAGCAGTTCCAGGAATTACGAGCAGTACTTC
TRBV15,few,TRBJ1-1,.,CATSRDRQNTEAFF,TGTGCCACCAGCAGAGATCGGCAGAACACTGAAGCTTTCTTT
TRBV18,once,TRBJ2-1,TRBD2,CASSLAGGPSVNEQFF,TGTGCCAGCTCACTAGCGGGAGGGCCCAGTGTAAATGAGCAGTTCTTC
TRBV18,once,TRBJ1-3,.,CASSPLDGATEGNTIYF,TGTGCCAGCTCACCCTTAGACGGGGCAACGGAAGGAAACACCATATATTTT
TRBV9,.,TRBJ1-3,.,CASSVAGRSSSGNTIYF,TGTGCCAGCAGCGTAGCTGGAAGAAGCAGCTCTGGAAACACCATATATTTT
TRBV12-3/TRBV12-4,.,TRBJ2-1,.,CASSLVSLNEQFF,TGTGCCAGCAGTTTAGTTTCCCTCAATGAGCAGTTCTTC
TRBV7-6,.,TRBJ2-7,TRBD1,CASSLATGFGSYEQYF,TGTGCCAGCAGCTTAGCGACAGGGTTTGGCTCCTACGAGCAGTACTTC
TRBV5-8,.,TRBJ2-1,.,CASSLEQIHNEQFF,TGTGCCAGCAGCTTGGAACAGATACACAATGAGCAGTTCTTC
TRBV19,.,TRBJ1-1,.,CASSLGGRGTEAFF,TGTGCCAGTAGTCTAGGCGGGAGGGGTACTGAAGCTTTCTTT
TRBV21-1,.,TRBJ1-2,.,CASSKAGYKGQGASGYTF,TGTGCCAGCAGCAAAGCGGGATACAAGGGACAGGGGGCCTCTGGCTACACCTTC
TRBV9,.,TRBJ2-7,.,CASSVGSGSSYEQYF,TGTGCCAGCAGCGTAGGTAGCGGATCCTCCTACGAGCAGTACTTC
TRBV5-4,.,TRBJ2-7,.,CASSLFGEQYF,TGTGCCAGCAGCCTCTTCGGCGAGCAGTACTTC
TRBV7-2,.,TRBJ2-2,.,CASSLETSNTGELFF,TGTGCCAGCAGCTTAGAAACATCGAACACCGGGGAGCTGTTTTTT
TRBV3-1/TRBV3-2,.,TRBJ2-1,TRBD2,CASSELAGDNEQFF,TGTGCCAGCAGTGAACTAGCGGGAGACAATGAGCAGTTCTTC
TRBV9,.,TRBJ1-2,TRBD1,CASSVGTDYGYTF,TGTGCCAGCAGCGTGGGGACAGACTATGGCTACACCTTC
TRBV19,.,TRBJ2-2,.,CASSRVDRNTGELFF,TGTGCCAGTAGTAGGGTAGACAGGAACACCGGGGAGCTGTTTTTT
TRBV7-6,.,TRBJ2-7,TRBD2,CASSPAGLAGAEQYF,TGTGCCAGCAGCCCGGCGGGCCTAGCGGGAGCCGAGCAGTACTTC
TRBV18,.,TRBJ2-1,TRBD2,CASSSLAGDGSWYNEQFF,TGTGCCAGCTCTTCTCTAGCGGGAGATGGGTCTTGGTACAATGAGCAGTTCTTC
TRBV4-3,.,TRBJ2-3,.,CASSPTDSRDTQYF,TGCGCCAGCAGCCCCACGGACAGTCGGGATACGCAGTATTTT
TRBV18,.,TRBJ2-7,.,CASSPDRSTYEQYF,TGTGCCAGCTCACCAGACAGATCCACCTACGAGCAGTACTTC
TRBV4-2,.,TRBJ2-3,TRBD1,CASSQDYLLGTGDTDTQYF,TGTGCCAGCAGCCAAGATTACCTTCTTGGGACAGGGGACACAGATACGCAGTATTTT
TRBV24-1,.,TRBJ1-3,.,CATSDSGTSGNTIYF,TGTGCCACCAGTGATTCCGGGACCTCTGGAAACACCATATATTTT
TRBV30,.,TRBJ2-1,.,CAWSRWRAYNEQFF,TGTGCCTGGAGTCGCTGGCGGGCCTACAATGAGCAGTTCTTC
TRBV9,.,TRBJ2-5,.,CASSVDAGAKETQYF,TGTGCCAGCAGCGTAGATGCGGGGGCAAAAGAGACCCAGTACTTC
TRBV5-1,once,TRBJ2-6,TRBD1,CASSLGQVSGANVLTF,TGCGCCAGCAGCCTGGGACAGGTGTCTGGGGCCAACGTCCTGACTTTC
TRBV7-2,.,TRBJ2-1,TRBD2,CASTQREGLGNEQFF,TGTGCCAGCACCCAGCGGGAGGGCCTAGGGAATGAGCAGTTCTTC
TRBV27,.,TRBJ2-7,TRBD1,CASSSMDRGSYEQYF,TGTGCCAGCAGTTCCATGGACAGGGGGTCCTACGAGCAGTACTTC
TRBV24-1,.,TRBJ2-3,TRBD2,CATSDTIAGRRDTQYF,TGTGCCACCAGTGATACCATAGCGGGACGGCGAGATACGCAGTATTTT
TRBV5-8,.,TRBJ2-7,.,CASSLGPDNFFYEQYF,TGTGCCAGCAGCTTGGGTCCTGACAATTTTTTCTACGAGCAGTACTTC
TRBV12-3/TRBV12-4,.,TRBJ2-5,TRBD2,CASSFERGGTQYF,TGTGCCAGCAGTTTCGAGCGGGGGGGGACCCAGTACTTC
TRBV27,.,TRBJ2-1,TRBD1,CASSLLSGGYNEQFF,TGTGCCAGCAGTTTATTATCAGGGGGCTACAATGAGCAGTTCTTC
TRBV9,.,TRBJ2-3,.,CASSFQTGRGDTQYF,TGTGCCAGCAGCTTTCAGACAGGCCGCGGGGATACGCAGTATTTT
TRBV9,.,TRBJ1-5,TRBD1,CASSVGPGQGNQPQHF,TGTGCCAGCAGCGTAGGTCCGGGACAGGGAAACCAGCCCCAGCATTTT
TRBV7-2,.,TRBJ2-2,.,CASSLSGQDTGELFF,TGTGCCAGCAGCTTAAGCGGCCAGGACACCGGGGAGCTGTTTTTT
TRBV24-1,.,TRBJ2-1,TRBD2,CATSAPAGGRTEQFF,TGTGCCACCAGTGCCCCAGCGGGGGGGAGGACTGAGCAGTTCTTC
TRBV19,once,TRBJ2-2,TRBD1,CASSTKPRQGWTGELFF,TGTGCCAGTAGTACCAAGCCCCGACAGGGTTGGACCGGGGAGCTGTTTTTT
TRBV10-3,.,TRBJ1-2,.,CAISSDGLYGYTF,TGTGCCATCAGCTCGGACGGGCTCTATGGCTACACCTTC
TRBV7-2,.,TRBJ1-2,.,CASSLANYGYTF,TGTGCCAGCAGCCTAGCTAACTATGGCTACACCTTC
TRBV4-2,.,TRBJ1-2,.,CASSSNGGYTF,TGTGCCAGCAGTTCGAATGGAGGCTACACCTTC